The 30 T cell receptor beta chains presented below share a single source sample, sequenced in a study of Graves' ophthalmopathy and Graves' hyperthyroidism. Amplification targeted the TCR beta CDR3 regions, with RNA transcripts as the source material. The first round was an RT-PCR with HTBI primers, and the second round was a multiplex PCR. TCRdb redid the calling of the multiplex PCR reads with MiXCR, one entry per CDR3 protein. The top ten clones hold roughly 46% of a sample with 600,000 to 950,000 distinct CDR3 sequences, roughly 40% of them seen once. The source material was peripheral blood. The receptor source for this set is an adult man with Graves' ophthalmopathy.

This clonotype was detected many times. The chain carries TRBV3-1 and TRBJ1-5, with D possibly TRBD1 on 6 matching bases. The CDR3 sequence is 15 residues long. V lost 3 bases and J lost 3, with 12 bases in between. Germline V gives CDR1 LGHDT, CDR2 YNNKEL (reference sequence). The CDR3 is CASSQTGGSNQPQHF. The DNA of the CDR3 is TGTGCCAGCAGCCAGACGGGGGGCTCCAATCAGCCCCAGCATTTT. Combining the CDR3 with reference TRBV3-1 and TRBJ1-5 gives the whole variable domain DTAVSQTPKYLVTQMGNDKSIKCEQNLGHDTMYWYKQDSKKFLKIMFSYNNKELIINETVPNRFSPKSPDKAHLNLHINSLELGDSAVYFCASSQTGGSNQPQHFGDGTRLSIL.

A few counts support this clonotype. The rearrangement links TRBV15 to TRBJ1-5; 7 bases match TRBD1. Germline V CDR1 and CDR2: LNHNV, YYDKDF (reference sequence). CDR3 length: 17 residues. Trimming at V came to 0 bases and at J to 0 bases, leaving 5 bases not matched to a gene. The CDR3 sequence is CATSRERGLSSNQPQHF. The CDR3 DNA follows: TGTGCCACCAGCAGAGAGAGGGGGCTCAGTAGCAATCAGCCCCAGCATTTT.

This clonotype came up a few times. The genes are TRBV20-1 and TRBJ1-2, with D possibly being TRBD1 (6 bases). The CDR3 sequence is 13 residues long. Germline V gene data show CDR1 as DFQATT and CDR2 as SNEGSKA (reference sequence). V dropped 5 bases and J dropped 4 bases, with 14 bases sitting between them. CDR3 protein: CSAETGRGYGYTF. Here the CDR3 DNA reads TGCAGTGCTGAAACAGGGCGAGGCTATGGCTACACCTTC.

The chain links TRBV12-3 or TRBV12-4 to TRBJ2-7, with 7 bases fitting TRBD2. Germline trimming cut 6 bases from V and 3 bases from J; bases unmatched to any gene: 5. This CDR3 region has 13 residues. The CDR3 spells CASSSGAFYEQYF. The CDR3 DNA reads TGTGCCAGCAGCAGCGGGGCTTTCTACGAGCAGTACTTC.

The chain carries TRBV7-2 and TRBJ2-5; TRBD1 matches 9 bases. V trimming: 4 bases; J trimming: 4 bases; junction bases outside the gene matches: 7. CDR3 length: 15 residues. The germline gives CDR1 SGHTA, CDR2 FQGNSA. In DNA, the CDR3 is TGTGCCAGCAGCTCAGCCGGGACAGGGCGAGAGACCCAGTACTTC. Its translation is CASSSAGTGRETQYF.

V is TRBV27 and J is TRBJ1-2; D gene ambiguous. Trimming removed 8 bases from V and 7 bases from J, with 17 bases in between. Germline CDR1 reads MNHEY; CDR2 reads SMNVEV (reference sequence). The CDR3 totals 13 residues. DNA for the CDR3: TGTGCCAGCTCTCGCCGAGGATCGAGTGGCTACACCTTC. Translation: CASSRRGSSGYTF.

The rearrangement links TRBV7-2 to TRBJ1-6, with a weak D call TRBD1 (5 bases). Germline V gives CDR1 SGHTA, CDR2 FQGNSA. Trimming shortened V by 6 bases and J by 0 bases, and 21 bases separated the two germline ends. This CDR3 comprises 19 residues. The CDR3 DNA reads as TGTGCCAGCAGGGGAACCACCGGGACCGAATACTCCTATAATTCACCCCTCCACTTT. It codes for CASRGTTGTEYSYNSPLHF. The full variable domain, completed using reference TRBV7-2 and TRBJ1-6, is GAGVSQSPSNKVTEKGKDVELRCDPISGHTALYWYRQSLGQGLEFLIYFQGNSAPDKSGLPSDRFSAERTGGSVSTLTIQRTQQEDSAVYLCASRGTTGTEYSYNSPLHFGNGTRLTVT.

The V and J genes are TRBV7-9 and TRBJ2-5; possibly TRBD1 for D (6 bases). V was clipped by 4 bases and J by 5 bases, with 14 bases between them. The CDR3 runs 14 residues. The germline gives CDR1 SEHNR, CDR2 FQNEAQ (reference sequence). The CDR3 is CASSSGATGETQYF. Here the CDR3 DNA reads TGTGCCAGCAGCTCAGGTGCTACAGGGGAGACCCAGTACTTC.

As regards this clonotype: The junction departs from germline at one end; a sequencing error may be responsible. V usage is TRBV10-3 and J usage is TRBJ1-6, with D hard to call. Germline-derived CDR1 and CDR2 are ENHRY and SYGVKD. CDR3 size: 16 residues. In DNA, the CDR3 is TGTGCCAGCAGTTACGCCCAGAGCTCCTATAATTCACCCCTCCACTTT. This translates into CASSYAQSSYNSPLHF.

The chain has TRBV19 and TRBJ2-7, with TRBD2 matching 8 bases. The germline V gene encodes CDR1 LNHDA and CDR2 SQIVND (reference sequence). The CDR3 has 15 amino acids. After removal of 5 bases from V and 2 bases from J, the junction contained 8 bases not matched to a gene. For the CDR3, the DNA is TGTGCCAGTAGTGCGAGCGGGAGTGCAACCTACGAGCAGTACTTC. Translated, it gives CASSASGSATYEQYF. Combining the CDR3 with reference TRBV19 and TRBJ2-7 gives the whole variable domain DGGITQSPKYLFRKEGQNVTLSCEQNLNHDAMYWYRQDPGQGLRLIYYSQIVNDFQKGDIAEGYSVSREKKESFPLTVTSAQKNPTAFYLCASSASGSATYEQYFGPGTRLTVT.

The V gene is TRBV20-1, the J gene TRBJ1-5, with D uncertain. V was clipped by 1 base and J by 5 bases, with 12 bases between them. CDR1 DFQATT and CDR2 SNEGSKA come from the germline V gene (reference sequence). This CDR3 is 14 amino acids long. The CDR3 coding sequence is TGCAGTGCTAGAGGGTGGGCAGGAGATCAGCCCCAGCATTTT. Translated, it gives CSARGWAGDQPQHF.

The chain carries TRBV9 and TRBJ1-4; D is ambiguous. Between the trimmed V and J ends, which lost 0 bases and 8 bases, there was a span of 14 bases. The CDR3 has 15 residues. The germline CDR1 and CDR2 sequences are SGDLS and YYNGEE. In nucleotides, the CDR3 is TGTGCCAGCAGCGTAGGTAACCTCCCATCGGAAAAACTGTTTTTT. This encodes CASSVGNLPSEKLFF.

J is TRBJ1-6 and V is TRBV20-1; D is ambiguous. The V and J ends lost 4 bases and 7 bases respectively, with 20 bases between them. Germline V gene lookup returns CDR1 DFQATT and CDR2 SNEGSKA (reference sequence). The CDR3 contains 16 residues. CDR3 nucleotides: TGCAGTGCTACCCCCGATTCCGGGCCTCGAAATTCACCCCTCCACTTT. It is translated as CSATPDSGPRNSPLHF.

The chain combines TRBV7-2 with TRBJ1-2; no clear D. Trimming cost V 0 bases and J 8 bases, with 13 bases left between them. Germline-derived CDR1 and CDR2 are SGHTA and FQGNSA. The length of the CDR3 is 14 residues. The CDR3 DNA sequence: TGTGCCAGCAGCTTAGCGGGCATTTCTGAAGGCTACACCTTC. This codes for CASSLAGISEGYTF.

Comment on this clonotype: One end of the junction varies from germline; a read error may be responsible. This chain joins TRBV7-9 and TRBJ1-5, with 9 bases lining up with TRBD1. There are 17 residues in the CDR3. Germline-derived CDR1 and CDR2 are SEHNR and FQNEAQ (reference sequence). The CDR3 DNA sequence: TGTGCCAGCAGTTACAAGGGACAGGGACATAGCAATCGGCCCCAGCATTTT. Translating gives CASSYKGQGHSNRPQHF.

The chain couples TRBV5-1 to TRBJ1-1; no clear D. Looked up from germline, CDR1 is SGHRS and CDR2 is YFSETQ. The CDR3 runs 13 residues. The V gene lost 5 bases and the J gene lost 2 bases, with 10 bases spanning the gap. The CDR3 DNA is TGCGCCAGCAGGCTCAGTATTAACACTGAAGCTTTCTTT. It is translated as CASRLSINTEAFF.

The chain recombines TRBV14 with TRBJ2-2, with TRBD2 identical over 10 bases. V was pared by 6 bases and J by 5 bases, with 9 bases of the junction left unmatched. Germline V gene sequence: CDR1 SGHDN, CDR2 FVKESK. This CDR3 is built from 16 residues. CDR3 amino acids: CASRTGTSEGTGELFF. DNA of the CDR3: TGTGCCAGCAGAACCGGGACTAGCGAGGGGACCGGGGAGCTGTTTTTT.

This clonotype was seen repeatedly, ten times or more. The chain links TRBV24-1 to TRBJ2-5; no clear D. This CDR3 comprises 14 residues. The germline gives CDR1 KGHDR, CDR2 SFDVKD. The germline V and J ends were trimmed by 3 bases and 2 bases, with 9 bases remaining between them. CDR3 DNA sequence: TGTGCCACCAGTGATCGCACAGTTCAAGAGACCCAGTACTTC. It codes for CATSDRTVQETQYF.

Written as DNA, the CDR3 is TGTGCCAGTGGCGACAGGGGGCGCACCGGGGAGCTGTTTAACACCATATATTTT. Protein: CASGDRGRTGELFNTIYF. The chain employs TRBV19 and TRBJ1-3; 10 nucleotides match TRBD1. CDR1 LNHDA and CDR2 SQIVND come from the germline V gene (reference sequence). Germline trimming cut 8 bases from V and 7 bases from J; bases unmatched to any gene: 20. CDR3 length: 18 residues.

This clonotype occurred many times. DNA of the CDR3: TGTGCCAGCAGTTCACTTCCCACAGGGACCCGGCGGCGGCGGCAGTACTTC. It encodes CASSSLPTGTRRRRQYF. The rearrangement joins TRBV2 to TRBJ2-7, with a tentative D call TRBD1 (6 bases). The V gene's germline CDR1 is SNHLY and CDR2 FYNNEI. V lost 5 bases and J lost 9, with 29 bases in between. The CDR3 contains 17 residues.

With regard to this clonotype: A junction end diverges from the germline sequence, so it may reflect a read error. The CDR3 sequence: CASSPNGGQETQYF. The CDR3 DNA is TGCGCCAGCAGCCCAAACGGGGGGCAAGAGACCCAGTACTTC. This chain connects TRBV7-9 to TRBJ2-5; 7 nucleotides align to TRBD2. Per germline, CDR1 SEHNR and CDR2 FQNEAQ (reference sequence). This CDR3 is 14 amino acids long.

Details on this clonotype: A read error may explain this, as a much larger clone is one base away. The conserved closing phenylalanine or tryptophan is absent in this CDR3, likely reflecting a read error. The chain carries TRBV6-1 and TRBJ1-1; no firm D call. This CDR3 has 13 residues. V dropped 7 bases and J dropped 1 base, with 10 bases sitting between them. The germline CDR1 and CDR2 sequences are MNHNS and SASEGT. CDR3 nucleotide sequence: TGTGCCAGCATCTTGGCAGAGAACACTGAAGCTTTCCTT. Residues: CASILAENTEAFL.

As concerns this clonotype: This may arise from a read error, as a much more abundant clone is one base away. This rearrangement joins TRBV10-3 to TRBJ2-5, with D possibly matching TRBD2 (6 bases). V dropped 6 bases and J dropped 5 bases, with 16 bases sitting between them. This CDR3 is built from 14 residues. Germline CDR1 is ENHRY and CDR2 is SYGVKD. The CDR3 coding sequence is TGTGCCATCAGAGAGGAGGCGGGGACCGAGACCCAGTACTTC. Residues: CAIREEAGTETQYF.

The genes are TRBV10-3 and TRBJ2-3; 10 bases are a match to TRBD2. The CDR3 covers 14 residues. After removal of 6 bases from V and 5 bases from J, the junction contained 5 bases not matched to a gene. Looked up from germline, CDR1 is ENHRY and CDR2 is SYGVKD. Here the CDR3 DNA reads TGTGCCATCAGAGCGGGAGGGCCAAAAGATACGCAGTATTTT. Amino acid sequence: CAIRAGGPKDTQYF.

This clonotype has a count of ten or more. The V gene is TRBV15, the J gene TRBJ2-7; 13 nucleotides agree with TRBD2. This CDR3 is 16 amino acids long. Trimming at V came to 0 bases and at J to 4 bases, leaving 3 bases not matched to a gene. Per germline, CDR1 LNHNV and CDR2 YYDKDF (reference sequence). CDR3 protein: CATSRDRTSGSYEQYF. The CDR3 bases are TGTGCCACCAGCAGAGATAGGACTAGCGGGAGTTACGAGCAGTACTTC.

The rearrangement links TRBV10-3 to TRBJ1-4; 7 bases agree with TRBD1. CDR3 size: 15 residues. Germline V gene data show CDR1 as ENHRY and CDR2 as SYGVKD. The V segment lost 2 bases and the J segment 5 bases; nucleotides outside the gene matches: 5. CDR3 loop: CAISETGARNEKLFF. In DNA, the CDR3 is TGTGCCATCAGTGAGACAGGGGCAAGGAATGAAAAACTGTTTTTT.

The gene calls are TRBV15 and TRBJ2-5; D perhaps matches TRBD1 (5 bases). V lost 3 bases and J 2 bases, leaving 13 bases between the germline ends. CDR1 and CDR2 from the germline V gene are LNHNV and YYDKDF (reference sequence). The CDR3 length is 15 residues. The CDR3 protein is CATSSSQGQQETQYF. CDR3 DNA: TGTGCCACCAGCAGTTCTCAGGGCCAACAAGAGACCCAGTACTTC.

This clonotype was seen ten or more times. The chain is built from TRBV9 and TRBJ1-1, with TRBD1 as a possible D gene (6 bases). The CDR3 has 15 residues. Looked up from germline, CDR1 is SGDLS and CDR2 is YYNGEE. V shed 2 bases and J shed 4 bases, with 15 bases lying between them. The CDR3 nucleotides read TGTGCCAGCAGCGTGCAACAGGGAGGCGGCACTGAAGCTTTCTTT. It encodes CASSVQQGGGTEAFF.

The chain uses TRBV6-4 and TRBJ2-3; TRBD1 is a possible D gene (5 bases). Germline V gives CDR1 MRHNA, CDR2 SNTAGT. V dropped 4 bases and J dropped 6 bases, with 11 bases sitting between them. The CDR3 loop spans 13 amino acids. CDR3 bases: TGTGCCAGCAGTGGTCAGGGTGGCGATACGCAGTATTTT. Residues: CASSGQGGDTQYF.

This clonotype came up many times. The gene calls are TRBV12-3 or TRBV12-4 and TRBJ1-2, with 10 bases identical to TRBD1. The CDR3 has 15 amino acids. With 5 bases clipped from V and 6 bases from J, the junction kept 9 bases outside the gene matches. The CDR3 nucleotides are TGTGCCAGCAGTCTCACCGGGACAGGGGACGATGGCTACACCTTC. Translating it yields CASSLTGTGDDGYTF.